This T cell receptor beta chain was identified in a study of blood T cells in healthy people across ages (dated by TCRdb to the mid-2010s). Study-wide context: In model experiments, roughly one uniquely barcoded TCR beta cDNA molecule per two T cells was captured by template switching. Using deep sequencing normalized with unique cDNA molecular identifiers, the study measured how TCR beta repertoire diversity changes with age. The donors were divided into four age groups: young (average around 15 years), middle-aged (about 41), aged (roughly 66) and long-lived (82). To avoid experimental bias, donors of different ages were distributed randomly across sequencing lanes. Using the same blood draw, the study looked at two additional independent replicas of 1 million unique cDNA reads for two donors, one aged 18 to 30 and the other aged 80 or older. What the work shows at the level of the full study, not this receptor alone: Observed TCR beta diversity per million T cells fell roughly linearly with age, and a significant reduction was already apparent by age about 43. Estimates of total diversity based on one million sequenced T cells were considered lower bounds and underestimates. The long-lived group showed more naive CD4+ T cells, fewer expanded clones and increased TCR diversity than the aged group, suggesting age selection. A strong correlation was found between observed TCR beta diversity and the percentage of naive T cells measured by flow cytometry. The CMV infection status of donors was not known, potentially confounding age-related changes in expanded clonotypes. Since profiling was done on bulk unsorted PBMCs, naive and antigen-experienced compartments could not be conclusively compared.

The germline V and J ends show losses of 1 base and 5 bases respectively, and no gene match explains 11 bases of the junction. Looking up the germline V gene (reference sequence) yields CDR1 DFQATT and CDR2 SNEGSKA. Taken from cysteine to phenylalanine, the CDR3 has 15 residues. The CDR3 DNA has 45 bases and is translated from base 1. Details on this clonotype: Its cognate antigen has yet to be identified. It has no much larger one-base neighbor in the sample; base qualities were not kept.

The protocol used for the library was 5' RACE. The sample was run on an Illumina HiSeq 2500. A second PCR of 7 to 11 cycles was run with a J-beta primer mix and a sample-barcoded 5' primer. A unique molecular identifier was introduced onto each TCR beta cDNA molecule by a template-switch 5' adaptor carrying 12 random nucleotides. At least 2.5 million CDR3-containing paired-end reads were obtained from each sample. All of the RNA was converted into first-strand cDNA using the Mint cDNA synthesis kit, with a TRBC-specific oligonucleotide serving as the primer. After uracil-DNA glycosylase treatment, a first 18-cycle PCR used universal primers M1SS and BC2_uni_R on all cDNA. Under the source paper's analysis protocol: Normalization of each sample was performed by random selection of 1 million high-quality reads, each carrying a distinct molecular identifier. Reads sharing molecular identifiers were discarded rather than binned into consensus sequences. MiTCR, set to a Q25 quality threshold and the strictest error-elimination algorithm, was used for CDR3 identification, clonotype clustering and error correction. A nonparametric unseen species model with Euler transformation was used to estimate a lower bound on total TCR beta diversity. Using fastp trimming at Q25 and MiXCR clonotype assembly, TCRdb reanalyzed the public sequencing data and kept in-frame beta chains. One record per CDR3 amino acid sequence lists the most common genes and DNA. The V and J calls shown here were made by TCRdb, not taken from the authors' results. The table for this sample lists roughly 1.5 million distinct CDR3 sequences; 40% to 45% of them were counted only once. More than 4% of the sample belongs to the ten largest clones.

The donors were 40 or so Caucasian individuals from Russia, aged roughly 6 to 100 years, who were systemically healthy. Each donor gave roughly 11 milliliters of peripheral blood, drawn into EDTA-treated Vacutainer tubes. Ficoll-Paque density-gradient centrifugation was used to isolate PBMCs, with at least 6.5 million obtained per sample. Total RNA, at least 5.5 micrograms per sample, was extracted from PBMCs with Trizol reagent. For every donor, an aliquot of PBMCs went through flow cytometry to measure the percentages of naive CD45RAhigh/CD27high T cells. Recombination linked TRBV20-1 to TRBJ2-7, with 7 junctional bases fitting TRBD2. This clonotype originated in a woman aged 18-30 years in good health. The sample taken for sequencing was blood. In nucleotides, the sequence is TGCAGTGCTAGAGGTGGCGGGGGAAACGCAGACGAGCAGTACTTC. Its amino acids are CSARGGGGNADEQYF.